The 5 T cell receptor beta chains presented below share a single source sample, sequenced in a study of cytomegalovirus exposure and HLA in healthy donors. PCR amplification relied on 60 Vbeta primers (plus 13 Jbeta primers). Assay used: immunoSEQ multiplex PCR; TCRdb lists only in-frame clones, some missing. Of about 160,000 clones in the sample, roughly 80% were seen once. The sequenced sample consisted of PBMCs. The receptors were sampled from a woman between 45 and 65 years old in good health and CMV-seronegative.

Comments on this clone: Relative to the germline gene, one junction end is altered; a read error may explain this. The CDR3 sequence: CAVRGPTKYGYTF. The CDR3 DNA sequence: TGTGCCGTCAGGGGGCCGACTAAATATGGCTACACCTTC. The chain links TRBV6-4 to TRBJ1-2; 8 bases are a match to TRBD1. The CDR3 spans 13 residues. Per the germline V gene, CDR1 is MRHNA and CDR2 is SNTAGT.

This chain uses TRBV18 with TRBJ1-1; TRBD1 agrees at 7 bases. CDR1 KGHSH and CDR2 LQKENI come from the germline V gene. This CDR3 is 18 amino acids long. The trim removed 3 bases at V and 1 base at J, leaving 14 bases unmatched. The CDR3 bases are TGTGCCAGCTCACCCTGGGTTGAAAACAGGGGCGGGAACACTGAAGCTTTCTTT. It specifies CASSPWVENRGGNTEAFF.

The V gene is TRBV5-4, the J gene TRBJ1-2; D is uncertain. V lost 0 bases and J 4 bases, leaving 19 bases between the germline ends. Germline CDR1 SGHNT, CDR2 YYREEE (reference sequence). The CDR3 loop spans 17 amino acids. The CDR3 sequence is CASSLGGRGGNLYGYTF. CDR3 nucleotides: TGTGCCAGCAGCTTGGGAGGTCGGGGAGGAAACCTCTATGGCTACACCTTC.

The rearrangement links TRBV11-1 to TRBJ1-2; TRBD1 matches 9 bases. CDR1 and CDR2 (germline): SGHAT, FQDESV (reference sequence). The CDR3 loop spans 14 amino acids. V was clipped by 5 bases and J by 5 bases; unmatched bases: 6. CDR3 DNA: TGTGCCAGCAGCGTTACAGGGACAGGGTATGGCTACACCTTC. Protein sequence: CASSVTGTGYGYTF.

V gene TRBV4-1 combines with J gene TRBJ1-1; D is possibly TRBD1 (6 bases). Trimming took 4 bases from V and 1 from J, leaving 13 bases between them. The CDR3 loop spans 15 amino acids. Germline V gene data show CDR1 as MGHRA and CDR2 as YSYEKL. The CDR3 DNA reads as TGCGCCAGCAGCCTCACTGGACAGTCGAACACTGAAGCTTTCTTT. Translating it yields CASSLTGQSNTEAFF.